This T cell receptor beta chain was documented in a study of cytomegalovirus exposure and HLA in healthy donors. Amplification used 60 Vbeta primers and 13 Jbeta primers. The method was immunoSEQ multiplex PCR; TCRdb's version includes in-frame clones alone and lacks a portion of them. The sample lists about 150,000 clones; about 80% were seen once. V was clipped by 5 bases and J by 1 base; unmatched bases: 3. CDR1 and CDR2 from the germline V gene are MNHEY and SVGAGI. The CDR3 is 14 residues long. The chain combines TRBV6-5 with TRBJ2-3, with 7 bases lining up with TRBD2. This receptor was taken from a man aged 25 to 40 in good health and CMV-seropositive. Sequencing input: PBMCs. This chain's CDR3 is CASSGLGGTDTQYF. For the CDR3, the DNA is TGTGCCAGCAGTGGACTAGGTGGCACAGATACGCAGTATTTT.